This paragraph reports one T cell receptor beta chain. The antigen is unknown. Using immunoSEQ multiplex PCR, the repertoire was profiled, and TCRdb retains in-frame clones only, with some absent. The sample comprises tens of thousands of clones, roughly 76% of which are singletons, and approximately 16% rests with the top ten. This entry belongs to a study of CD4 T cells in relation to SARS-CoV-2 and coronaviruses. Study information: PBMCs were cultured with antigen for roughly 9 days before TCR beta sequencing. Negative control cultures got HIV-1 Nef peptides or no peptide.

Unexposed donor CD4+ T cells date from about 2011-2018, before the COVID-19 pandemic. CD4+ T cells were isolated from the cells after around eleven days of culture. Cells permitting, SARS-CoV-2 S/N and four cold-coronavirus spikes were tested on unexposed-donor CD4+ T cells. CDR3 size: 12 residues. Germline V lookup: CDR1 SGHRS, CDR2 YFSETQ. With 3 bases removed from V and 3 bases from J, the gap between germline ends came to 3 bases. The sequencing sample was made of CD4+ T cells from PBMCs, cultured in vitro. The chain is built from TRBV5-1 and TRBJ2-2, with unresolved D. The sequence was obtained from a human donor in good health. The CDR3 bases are TGCGCCAGCAGCTCATACACCGGGGAGCTGTTTTTT. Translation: CASSSYTGELFF.